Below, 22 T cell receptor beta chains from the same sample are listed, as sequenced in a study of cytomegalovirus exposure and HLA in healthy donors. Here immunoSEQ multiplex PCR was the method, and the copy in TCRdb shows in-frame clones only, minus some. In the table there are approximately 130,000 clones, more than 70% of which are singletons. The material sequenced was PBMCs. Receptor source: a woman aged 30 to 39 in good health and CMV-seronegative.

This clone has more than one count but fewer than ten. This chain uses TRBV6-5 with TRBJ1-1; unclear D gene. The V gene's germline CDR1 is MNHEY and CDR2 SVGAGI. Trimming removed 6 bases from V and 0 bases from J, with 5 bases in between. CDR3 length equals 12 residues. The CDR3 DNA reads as TGTGCCAGCAGCCGGTTGAACACTGAAGCTTTCTTT. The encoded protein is CASSRLNTEAFF.

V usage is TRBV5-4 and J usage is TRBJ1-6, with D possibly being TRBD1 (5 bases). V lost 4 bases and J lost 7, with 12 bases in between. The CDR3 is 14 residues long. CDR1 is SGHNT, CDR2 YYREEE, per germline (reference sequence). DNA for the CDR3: TGTGCCAGCAGCCGGACAAGGGCCAATTCACCCCTCCACTTT. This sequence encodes CASSRTRANSPLHF.

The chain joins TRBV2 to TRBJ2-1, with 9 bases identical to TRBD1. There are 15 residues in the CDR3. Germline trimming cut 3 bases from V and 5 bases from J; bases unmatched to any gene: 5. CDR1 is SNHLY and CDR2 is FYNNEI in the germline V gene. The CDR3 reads CASSDGTGTNNEQFF. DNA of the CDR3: TGTGCCAGCAGTGACGGGACAGGGACAAACAATGAGCAGTTCTTC.

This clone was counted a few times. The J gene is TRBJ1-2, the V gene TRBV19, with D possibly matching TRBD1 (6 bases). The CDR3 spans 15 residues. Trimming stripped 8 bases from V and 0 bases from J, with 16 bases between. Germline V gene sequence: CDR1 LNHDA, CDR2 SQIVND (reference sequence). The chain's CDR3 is CASGGPSKTNYGYTF. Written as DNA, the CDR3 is TGTGCCAGTGGGGGCCCTTCTAAGACTAACTATGGCTACACCTTC.

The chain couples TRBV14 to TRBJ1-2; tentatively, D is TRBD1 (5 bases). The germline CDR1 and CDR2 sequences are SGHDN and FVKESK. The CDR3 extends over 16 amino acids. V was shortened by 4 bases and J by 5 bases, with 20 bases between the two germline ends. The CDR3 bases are TGTGCCAGCAGCCCCCTCGCGCAGGGCACTACTTATGGCTACACCTTC. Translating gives CASSPLAQGTTYGYTF.

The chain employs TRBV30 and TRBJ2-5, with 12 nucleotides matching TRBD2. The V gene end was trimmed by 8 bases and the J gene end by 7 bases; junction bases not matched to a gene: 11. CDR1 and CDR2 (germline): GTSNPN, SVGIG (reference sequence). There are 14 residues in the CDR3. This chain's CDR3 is CAGASGGAWGTQYF. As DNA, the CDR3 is TGTGCCGGAGCTAGCGGGGGGGCTTGGGGGACCCAGTACTTC.

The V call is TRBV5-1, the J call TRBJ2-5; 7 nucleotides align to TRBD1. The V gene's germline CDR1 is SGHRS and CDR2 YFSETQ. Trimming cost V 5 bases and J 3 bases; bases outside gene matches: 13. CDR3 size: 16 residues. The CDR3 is CASRKVRGGAEETQYF. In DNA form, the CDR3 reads TGCGCCAGCAGAAAAGTCAGAGGGGGCGCAGAAGAGACCCAGTACTTC.

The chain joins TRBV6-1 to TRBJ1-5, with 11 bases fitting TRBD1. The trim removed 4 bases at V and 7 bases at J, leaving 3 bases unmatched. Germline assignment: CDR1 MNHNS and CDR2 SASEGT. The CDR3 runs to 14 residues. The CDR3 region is CASSVWTGGQPQHF. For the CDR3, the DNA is TGTGCCAGCAGTGTTTGGACAGGGGGCCAGCCCCAGCATTTT.

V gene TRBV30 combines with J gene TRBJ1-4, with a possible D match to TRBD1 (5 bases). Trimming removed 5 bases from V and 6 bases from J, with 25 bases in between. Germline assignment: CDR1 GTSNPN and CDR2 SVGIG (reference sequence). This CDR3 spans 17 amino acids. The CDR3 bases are TGTGCCTGGTCCCCGGTAGGGGCAGGGAGGAAGTATGAAAAACTGTTTTTT. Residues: CAWSPVGAGRKYEKLFF. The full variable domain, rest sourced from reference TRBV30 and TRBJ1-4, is SQTIHQWPATLVQPVGSPLSLECTVEGTSNPNLYWYRQAAGRGLQLLFYSVGIGQISSEVPQNLSASRPQDRQFILSSKKLLLSDSGFYLCAWSPVGAGRKYEKLFFGSGTQLSVL.

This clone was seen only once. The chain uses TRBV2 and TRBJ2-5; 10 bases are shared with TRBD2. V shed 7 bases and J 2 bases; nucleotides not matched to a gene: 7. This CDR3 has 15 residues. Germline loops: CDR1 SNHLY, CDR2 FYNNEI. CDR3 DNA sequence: TGTGCCAGCATTCACGAAGCGGGGGGGCAAGAGACCCAGTACTTC. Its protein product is CASIHEAGGQETQYF.

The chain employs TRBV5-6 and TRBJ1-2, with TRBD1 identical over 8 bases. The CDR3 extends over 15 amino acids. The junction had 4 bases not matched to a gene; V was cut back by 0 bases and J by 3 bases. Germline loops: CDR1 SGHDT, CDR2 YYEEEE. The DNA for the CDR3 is TGTGCCAGCAGCTTGGGGCAGGGGGCCCACTATGGCTACACCTTC. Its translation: CASSLGQGAHYGYTF. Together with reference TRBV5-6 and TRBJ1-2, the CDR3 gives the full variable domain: DAGVTQSPTHLIKTRGQQVTLRCSPKSGHDTVSWYQQALGQGPQFIFQYYEEEERQRGNFPDRFSGHQFPNYSSELNVNALLLGDSALYLCASSLGQGAHYGYTFGSGTRLTVV.

CDR3 nucleotides: TGTGCCAGCTCACCCGACTACCAAGAGACCCAGTACTTC. Translation: CASSPDYQETQYF. V usage is TRBV18 and J usage is TRBJ2-5, with D unclear. Germline values: CDR1 KGHSH, CDR2 LQKENI. The CDR3 extends over 13 amino acids. V shed 3 bases and J shed 0 bases, with 5 bases lying between them.

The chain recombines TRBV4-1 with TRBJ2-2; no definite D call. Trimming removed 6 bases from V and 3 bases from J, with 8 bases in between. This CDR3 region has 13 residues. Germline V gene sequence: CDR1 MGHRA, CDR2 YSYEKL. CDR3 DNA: TGCGCCAGCAGTAGCCTGGACACCGGGGAGCTGTTTTTT. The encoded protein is CASSSLDTGELFF.

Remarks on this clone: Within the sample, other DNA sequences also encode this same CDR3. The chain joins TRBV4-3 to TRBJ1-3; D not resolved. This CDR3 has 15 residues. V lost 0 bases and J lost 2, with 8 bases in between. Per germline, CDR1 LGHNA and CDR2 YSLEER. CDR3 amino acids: CASSQDRGAGNTIYF. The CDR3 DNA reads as TGCGCCAGCAGCCAAGATCGAGGAGCTGGAAACACCATATATTTT.

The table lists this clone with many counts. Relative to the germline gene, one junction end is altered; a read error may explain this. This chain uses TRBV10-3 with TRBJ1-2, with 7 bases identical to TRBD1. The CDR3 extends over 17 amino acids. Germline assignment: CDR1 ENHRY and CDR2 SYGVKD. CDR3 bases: TGTGCCATCAGTCATCTACCTTGGGACAGAGCTAATTATGGCTACACCTTC. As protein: CAISHLPWDRANYGYTF.

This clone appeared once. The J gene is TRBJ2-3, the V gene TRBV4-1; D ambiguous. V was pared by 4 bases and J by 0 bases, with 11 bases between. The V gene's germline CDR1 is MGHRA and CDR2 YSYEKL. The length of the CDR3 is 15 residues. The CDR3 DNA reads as TGCGCCAGCAGCCGGGCCCCAACCAGCACAGATACGCAGTATTTT. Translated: CASSRAPTSTDTQYF.

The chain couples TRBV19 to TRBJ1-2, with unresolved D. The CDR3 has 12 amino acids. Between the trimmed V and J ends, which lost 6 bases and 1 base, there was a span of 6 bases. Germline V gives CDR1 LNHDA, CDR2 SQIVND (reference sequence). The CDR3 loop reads CASSTNNYGYTF. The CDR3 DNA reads TGTGCCAGTAGCACTAATAACTATGGCTACACCTTC.

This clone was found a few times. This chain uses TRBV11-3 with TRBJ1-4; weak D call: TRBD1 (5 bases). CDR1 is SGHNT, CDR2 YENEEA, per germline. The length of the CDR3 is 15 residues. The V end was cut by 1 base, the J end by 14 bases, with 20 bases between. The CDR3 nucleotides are TGTGCCAGCAGCTTAGGGGGACTGAACATTGGAGAGCTGTTTTTT. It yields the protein CASSLGGLNIGELFF.

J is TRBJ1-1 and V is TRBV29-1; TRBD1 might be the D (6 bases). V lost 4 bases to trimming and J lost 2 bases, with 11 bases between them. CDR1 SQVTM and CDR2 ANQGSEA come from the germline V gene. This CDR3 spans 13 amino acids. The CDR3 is CSVVGAGNTEAFF. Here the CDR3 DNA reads TGCAGCGTTGTGGGGGCAGGCAACACTGAAGCTTTCTTT.

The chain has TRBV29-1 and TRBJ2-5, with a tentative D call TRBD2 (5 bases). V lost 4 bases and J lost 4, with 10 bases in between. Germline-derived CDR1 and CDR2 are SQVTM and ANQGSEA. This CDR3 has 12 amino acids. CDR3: CSVVKAGETQYF. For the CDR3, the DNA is TGCAGCGTTGTCAAGGCGGGAGAGACCCAGTACTTC.

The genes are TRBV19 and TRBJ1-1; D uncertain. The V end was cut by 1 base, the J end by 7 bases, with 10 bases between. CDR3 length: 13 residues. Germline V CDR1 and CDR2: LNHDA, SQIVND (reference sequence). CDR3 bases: TGTGCCAGTAGTATAGGAAGGCGGGATGAAGCTTTCTTT. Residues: CASSIGRRDEAFF.

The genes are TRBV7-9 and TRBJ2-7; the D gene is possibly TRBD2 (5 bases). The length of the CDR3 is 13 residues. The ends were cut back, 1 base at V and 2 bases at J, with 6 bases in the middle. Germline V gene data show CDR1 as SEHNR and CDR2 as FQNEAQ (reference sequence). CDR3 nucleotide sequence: TGTGCCAGCAGCTTAGGGACTGCCTACGAGCAGTACTTC. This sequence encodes CASSLGTAYEQYF. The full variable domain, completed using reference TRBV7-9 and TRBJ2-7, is DTGVSQNPRHKITKRGQNVTFRCDPISEHNRLYWYRQTLGQGPEFLTYFQNEAQLEKSRLLSDRFSAERPKGSFSTLEIQRTEQGDSAMYLCASSLGTAYEQYFGPGTRLTVT.